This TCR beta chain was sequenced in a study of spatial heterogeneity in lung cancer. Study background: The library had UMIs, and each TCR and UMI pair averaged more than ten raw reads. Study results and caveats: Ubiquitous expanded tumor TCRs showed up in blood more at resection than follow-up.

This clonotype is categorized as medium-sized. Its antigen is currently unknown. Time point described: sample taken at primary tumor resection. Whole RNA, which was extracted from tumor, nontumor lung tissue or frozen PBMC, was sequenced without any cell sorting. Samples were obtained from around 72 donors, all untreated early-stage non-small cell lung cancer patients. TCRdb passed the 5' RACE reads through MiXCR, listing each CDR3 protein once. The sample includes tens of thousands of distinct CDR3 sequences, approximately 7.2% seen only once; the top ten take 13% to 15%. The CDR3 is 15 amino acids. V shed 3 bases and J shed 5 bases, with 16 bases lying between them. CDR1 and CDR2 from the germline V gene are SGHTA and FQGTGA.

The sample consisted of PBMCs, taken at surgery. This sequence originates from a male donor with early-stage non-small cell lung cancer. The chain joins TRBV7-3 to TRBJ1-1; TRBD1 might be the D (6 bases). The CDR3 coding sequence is TGTGCCAGCAGCTTGGAATTCAGGGGAGGGACTGAAGCTTTCTTT. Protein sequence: CASSLEFRGGTEAFF.